The 27 T cell receptor beta chains reported below all come from one sample, sequenced in a study of early T cells in non-severe SARS-CoV-2 infection. TCRdb reprocessed the 5' RACE reads via MiXCR and lists one record per CDR3 protein. The sample contains around 66,000 distinct CDR3 sequences, roughly 5.7% of which appear only once. The source was whole blood, collected at baseline. These receptors were taken from an adult who was a healthcare worker with PCR-confirmed SARS-CoV-2 infection or an uninfected control (not recorded which).

This clonotype was observed many times. V and J are TRBV29-1 and TRBJ2-5, with 14 bases identical to TRBD2. J lost 1 base, V lost 7 bases, and 11 bases had no gene match. Germline CDR1 is SQVTM and CDR2 is ANQGSEA. The CDR3 contains 17 residues. CDR3 sequence: CSAPMGGLAGAQETQYF. The CDR3 DNA is TGCAGCGCCCCTATGGGGGGACTAGCGGGAGCCCAAGAGACCCAGTACTTC.

With regard to this clonotype: This could be a read error, since a much larger clone is one nucleotide away. The genes are TRBV5-1 and TRBJ2-7; 11 bases agree with TRBD2. Germline V lookup: CDR1 SGHRS, CDR2 YFSETQ. Trimming at V came to 5 bases and at J to 7 bases, leaving 11 bases not matched to a gene. This CDR3 comprises 15 residues. The CDR3 bases are TGCGCCAGCAGATTCTCGACTAGCGGGGCGGGGGAGCAGTACTTC. This translates into CASRFSTSGAGEQYF.

The sample holds many counts of this clonotype. This chain connects TRBV7-9 to TRBJ2-3; TRBD2 matches 8 bases. V lost 11 bases to trimming and J lost 6 bases; unmatched junction nucleotides: 13. The CDR3 covers 14 residues. CDR1 and CDR2 (germline): SEHNR, FQNEAQ (reference sequence). The CDR3 is CAAHGGLDSDTQYF. DNA of the CDR3: TGTGCCGCGCACGGGGGACTAGATTCTGATACGCAGTATTTT. The full variable domain, in which reference TRBV7-9 and TRBJ2-3 provide the parts outside the CDR3, is DTGVSQNPRHKITKRGQNVTFRCDPISEHNRLYWYRQTLGQGPEFLTYFQNEAQLEKSRLLSDRFSAERPKGSFSTLEIQRTEQGDSAMYLCAAHGGLDSDTQYFGPGTRLTVL.

The sample holds a few counts of this clonotype. The chain is built from TRBV6-1 and TRBJ1-6; D unclear. Germline lookup yields CDR1 MNHNS and CDR2 SASEGT. V lost 1 base and J 7 bases, leaving 8 bases between the germline ends. CDR3 length equals 14 residues. CDR3 protein: CASSEGPRNSPLHF. DNA for the CDR3: TGTGCCAGCAGTGAAGGACCGCGGAATTCACCCCTCCACTTT.

This clonotype has a count of ten or more. The chain couples TRBV5-4 to TRBJ1-2; D unclear. The CDR3 runs to 15 residues. Germline V gene lookup returns CDR1 SGHNT and CDR2 YYREEE (reference sequence). The V end was cut by 4 bases, the J end by 2 bases, with 15 bases between. CDR3 sequence (DNA): TGTGCCAGCAGCCCGACGGGGAGCCACAACTATGGCTACACCTTC. This encodes CASSPTGSHNYGYTF.

This clonotype was found a few times. The genes are TRBV7-6 and TRBJ2-1, with TRBD2 identical over 10 bases. This CDR3 has 14 residues. The ends lost 5 bases at V and 7 bases at J; junction bases unmatched: 5. Germline CDR1 is SGHVS and CDR2 is FNYEAQ. This CDR3 reads CASSLGTSVNEQFF. The CDR3 nucleotides are TGTGCCAGCAGCCTCGGGACTAGCGTAAATGAGCAGTTCTTC.

In this sample, this clonotype turned up many times. This chain joins TRBV29-1 and TRBJ1-3; D perhaps matches TRBD1 (5 bases). This CDR3 spans 13 amino acids. Germline assignment: CDR1 SQVTM and CDR2 ANQGSEA. The V gene lost 7 bases and the J gene lost 0 bases, with 10 bases spanning the gap. CDR3 loop: CSAVTDSGNTIYF. CDR3 bases: TGCAGCGCTGTGACAGACTCTGGAAACACCATATATTTT. Using reference TRBV29-1 and TRBJ1-3 for the parts outside the CDR3, the full variable domain is SAVISQKPSRDICQRGTSLTIQCQVDSQVTMMFWYRQQPGQSLTLIATANQGSEATYESGFVIDKFPISRPNLTFSTLTVSNMSPEDSSIYLCSAVTDSGNTIYFGEGSWLTVV.

This clonotype was detected many times. CDR3 bases: TGCAGTGCTAGAGGGATTGGAAACACCATATATTTT. Amino acid sequence: CSARGIGNTIYF. V gene TRBV20-1 combines with J gene TRBJ1-3; D gene ambiguous. From germline, CDR1 is DFQATT and CDR2 SNEGSKA (reference sequence). This CDR3 has 12 amino acids. The germline V and J ends were trimmed by 1 base and 3 bases, with 4 bases remaining between them.

The sample holds many counts of this clonotype. The chain employs TRBV5-4 and TRBJ2-2; D gene uncertain. The CDR3 loop spans 13 amino acids. Germline V gene lookup returns CDR1 SGHNT and CDR2 YYREEE (reference sequence). V was trimmed by 0 bases and J by 8 bases, leaving 8 bases between them. The CDR3 DNA is TGTGCCAGCAGCTTGGTGGGGTCTGGGGAGCTGTTTTTT. Translated, it gives CASSLVGSGELFF.

The sample holds many counts of this clonotype. The chain has TRBV4-3 and TRBJ2-3; 7 positions match TRBD1. The CDR3 has 18 residues. Germline V gene lookup returns CDR1 LGHNA and CDR2 YSLEER. J gave up 2 bases and V 2 bases, and 13 bases lay outside the gene matches. CDR3 region: CASSQSRPGTDTTDTQYF. CDR3 nucleotide sequence: TGCGCCAGCAGCCAATCCCGACCCGGGACAGACACCACAGATACGCAGTATTTT.

This clonotype came up many times. The chain is built from TRBV28 and TRBJ2-6; no clear D gene. The V and J ends lost 3 bases and 0 bases respectively, with 6 bases between them. There are 15 residues in the CDR3. In germline, CDR1 is MDHEN, CDR2 SYDVKM. The CDR3 loop is CASSFGPSGANVLTF. The CDR3 DNA follows: TGTGCCAGCAGTTTCGGACCCTCTGGGGCCAACGTCCTGACTTTC.

This clonotype was seen ten or more times. CDR3 loop: CASTKSGYTNEKLFF. The CDR3, as DNA: TGTGCCAGCACTAAATCCGGGTACACTAATGAAAAACTGTTTTTT. The chain is built from TRBV7-2 and TRBJ1-4, with D hard to call. This CDR3 spans 15 amino acids. Trimming removed 7 bases at V and 2 bases at J, with 14 bases between. Germline CDR1 is SGHTA and CDR2 is FQGNSA.

This clonotype was found many times. The chain carries TRBV21-1 and TRBJ2-5; TRBD1, the table's D call, was not compared with the DNA. TRBV21-1 is a known pseudogene. This CDR3 comprises 15 residues. In DNA form, the CDR3 reads TGTGCCAGCAGCAAACTGGACAGGGGGTGTGAGACCCAGTACTTC. Translated: CASSKLDRGCETQYF.

This clonotype was seen many times. The chain links TRBV10-3 to TRBJ1-1; TRBD1 matches at 8 bases. V trimming: 4 bases; J trimming: 5 bases; junction bases outside the gene matches: 12. The CDR3 runs 16 residues. Germline CDR1 is ENHRY and CDR2 is SYGVKD. The DNA for the CDR3 is TGTGCCATCAGTGTTGCAGGGGGCGATGCGGGTACTGAAGCTTTCTTT. It specifies CAISVAGGDAGTEAFF.

In its sample, this clonotype was seen a few times. The V gene is TRBV20-1, the J gene TRBJ1-1; 10 bases are shared with TRBD1. Germline loops: CDR1 DFQATT, CDR2 SNEGSKA (reference sequence). This CDR3 comprises 15 residues. V trimming: 1 base; J trimming: 5 bases; junction bases outside the gene matches: 7. CDR3 region: CSARAPGTGVTEAFF. In DNA form, the CDR3 reads TGCAGTGCTAGAGCACCCGGGACAGGGGTAACTGAAGCTTTCTTT.

This clonotype was counted only a few times. The chain joins TRBV27 to TRBJ1-2, with TRBD1 identical over 7 bases. This CDR3 comprises 14 residues. J lost 6 bases, V lost 3 bases, and 7 bases had no gene match. The germline gives CDR1 MNHEY, CDR2 SMNVEV (reference sequence). CDR3 amino acids: CASSFRQGGNGYTF. In nucleotides, the CDR3 is TGTGCCAGCAGTTTTAGACAGGGAGGAAATGGCTACACCTTC.

This clonotype came up many times. The chain carries TRBV24-1 and TRBJ2-1; the match to TRBD2 covers 8 bases. The CDR3 is 16 amino acids. With 7 bases clipped from V and 0 bases from J, the junction kept 7 bases outside the gene matches. Germline V gene sequence: CDR1 KGHDR, CDR2 SFDVKD. CDR3 residues: CATSGHGTSSYNEQFF. DNA for the CDR3: TGTGCCACCAGCGGACACGGGACTAGCTCCTACAATGAGCAGTTCTTC.

Many counts were recorded for this clonotype. The chain has TRBV28 and TRBJ2-7, with D possibly matching TRBD2 (5 bases). This CDR3 region has 17 residues. V was pared by 6 bases and J by 1 base, with 22 bases between. Looked up from germline, CDR1 is MDHEN and CDR2 is SYDVKM. Written as DNA, the CDR3 is TGTGCCAGCAGCCCAGCGAGGGTAGCCACGAAGTCCTACGAGCAGTACTTC. Translating gives CASSPARVATKSYEQYF.

This clonotype came up many times. The rearrangement uses TRBV2 and TRBJ2-1, with D perhaps TRBD2 (5 bases). The CDR3 consists of 15 residues. Germline CDR1 reads SNHLY; CDR2 reads FYNNEI. The germline V and J ends were trimmed by 1 base and 2 bases, with 9 bases remaining between them. The DNA for the CDR3 is TGTGCCAGCAGTGAAGGCGGGCTGCCCTACAATGAGCAGTTCTTC. Translation gives CASSEGGLPYNEQFF.

At least ten counts were recorded for this clonotype. The chain recombines TRBV28 with TRBJ2-7; 7 bases match TRBD2. The germline CDR1 and CDR2 sequences are MDHEN and SYDVKM. CDR3 length: 12 residues. The junction had 9 bases not matched to a gene; V was cut back by 8 bases and J by 8 bases. The CDR3 reads CASSGASGKQYF. DNA of the CDR3: TGTGCCAGCTCCGGGGCTAGCGGCAAGCAGTACTTC.

This clonotype was seen a few times. V usage is TRBV28 and J usage is TRBJ1-1, with 9 bases identical to TRBD1. The CDR3 covers 15 residues. CDR1 is MDHEN and CDR2 is SYDVKM in the germline V gene. J lost 2 bases, V lost 4 bases, and 5 bases had no gene match. The CDR3 DNA reads TGTGCCAGCAGTTCCCCGGGACAGGGAAACACTGAAGCTTTCTTT. Protein: CASSSPGQGNTEAFF.

In this sample, this clonotype turned up many times. The CDR3 DNA follows: TGCGCCAGCAGCTTGGTAGGACCGAACACTGAAGCTTTCTTT. It specifies CASSLVGPNTEAFF. The chain has TRBV5-1 and TRBJ1-1; D is uncertain. Per the germline V gene, CDR1 is SGHRS and CDR2 is YFSETQ. This CDR3 has 14 amino acids. The V end lost 0 bases, the J end lost 1 base, and 7 bases lay between the germline ends.

Notes on this clonotype: This may be a read error: a much more frequent sequence differs by one nucleotide. This chain joins TRBV11-2 and TRBJ2-5; 8 nucleotides align to TRBD1. Germline V gives CDR1 SGHAT, CDR2 FQNNGV. This CDR3 comprises 11 residues. V trimming: 5 bases; J trimming: 9 bases; junction bases outside the gene matches: 2. CDR3 nucleotides: TGTGCCAGCAGCGACAGGGGTCCCCAGTACTTC. This sequence encodes CASSDRGPQYF.

The V gene is TRBV12-3 or TRBV12-4, the J gene TRBJ2-7, with D perhaps given as TRBD1 or TRBD2 (5 bases each). V gave up 4 bases and J gave up 2 bases, with 24 bases separating them. This CDR3 spans 18 amino acids. CDR3 DNA sequence: TGTGCCAGCAGTTATACCTTTTACATCCGGGACGGGACCTACGAGCAGTACTTC. This translates into CASSYTFYIRDGTYEQYF.

This clonotype occurred many times. The V and J genes are TRBV3-1 and TRBJ2-1, with unresolved D. V was cut by 6 bases and J by 3 bases, with 6 bases left in between. The CDR3 spans 12 residues. Germline V gene sequence: CDR1 LGHDT, CDR2 YNNKEL (reference sequence). The CDR3 sequence: CASSDIYNEQFF. Written as DNA, the CDR3 is TGTGCCAGCAGTGACATCTACAATGAGCAGTTCTTC.

This clonotype showed up just a few times. The CDR3 sequence: CASSYSINLGEKLFF. CDR3 coding DNA: TGTGCCAGCAGTTACTCGATAAACTTGGGGGAAAAACTGTTTTTT. The chain uses TRBV6-5 and TRBJ1-4; D is uncertain. V shed 0 bases and J shed 8 bases, with 13 bases lying between them. The CDR3 covers 15 residues. Germline loops: CDR1 MNHEY, CDR2 SVGAGI.

The sample holds many counts of this clonotype. The chain employs TRBV20-1 and TRBJ1-1; D is possibly TRBD1 (6 bases). Germline values: CDR1 DFQATT, CDR2 SNEGSKA (reference sequence). V was trimmed by 3 bases and J by 5 bases, leaving 16 bases between them. The CDR3 is 14 residues long. The CDR3 region is CSASGPPGDTEAFF. The CDR3, as DNA: TGCAGTGCTAGTGGCCCCCCAGGGGATACTGAAGCTTTCTTT.